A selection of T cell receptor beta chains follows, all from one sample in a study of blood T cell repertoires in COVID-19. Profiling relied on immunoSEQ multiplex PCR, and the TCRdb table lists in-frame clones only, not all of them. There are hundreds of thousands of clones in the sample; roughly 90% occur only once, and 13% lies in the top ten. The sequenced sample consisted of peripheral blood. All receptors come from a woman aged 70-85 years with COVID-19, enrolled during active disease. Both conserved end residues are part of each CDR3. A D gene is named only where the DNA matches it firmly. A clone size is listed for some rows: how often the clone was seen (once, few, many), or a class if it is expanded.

cdr3_aa: CASKYDTLTDTQYF
cdr3_nt: TGTGCCAGCAAATACGACACCCTCACAGATACGCAGTATTTT
v_call: TRBV2
d_call: NA
j_call: TRBJ2-3
clone_size: NA

cdr3_aa: CASSPHAGTTAYEQYF
cdr3_nt: TGCGCCAGCAGCCCTCATGCGGGGACTACCGCCTACGAGCAGTACTTC
v_call: TRBV5-1
d_call: TRBD2
j_call: TRBJ2-7
clone_size: NA

cdr3_aa: CASRWTGNTDTQYF
cdr3_nt: TGCGCCAGCAGGTGGACAGGGAACACAGATACGCAGTATTTT
v_call: TRBV10-2
d_call: TRBD1
j_call: TRBJ2-3
clone_size: NA

cdr3_aa: CASSSPSGGMADTQYF
cdr3_nt: TGTGCCAGCAGCTCTCCTAGCGGGGGTATGGCAGATACGCAGTATTTT
v_call: TRBV7-2
d_call: TRBD2
j_call: TRBJ2-3
clone_size: NA

cdr3_aa: CASSGQGAGNYGYTF
cdr3_nt: TGTGCCAGCTCAGGACAGGGGGCAGGAAACTATGGCTACACCTTC
v_call: TRBV18
d_call: TRBD1
j_call: TRBJ1-2
clone_size: NA

cdr3_aa: CAYSSSQSYQPQHF
cdr3_nt: TGTGCCTACAGCAGCTCCCAGAGTTATCAGCCCCAGCATTTT
v_call: TRBV2
d_call: NA
j_call: TRBJ1-5
clone_size: NA

cdr3_aa: CASSLTGSRVDTQYF
cdr3_nt: TGTGCCAGCAGTCTAACAGGGTCTCGCGTAGATACGCAGTATTTT
v_call: TRBV7-8
d_call: NA
j_call: TRBJ2-3
clone_size: NA

cdr3_aa: CASSLTVSYEQYF
cdr3_nt: TGCGCCAGCAGCTTAACAGTTTCCTACGAGCAGTACTTC
v_call: TRBV5-1
d_call: NA
j_call: TRBJ2-7
clone_size: NA

cdr3_aa: CASKRIGASGELFF
cdr3_nt: TGTGCCAGCAAAAGGATTGGGGCGTCGGGGGAGCTGTTTTTT
v_call: TRBV27
d_call: NA
j_call: TRBJ2-2
clone_size: NA

cdr3_aa: CASSRVTPPRHNTDTQYF
cdr3_nt: TGTGCCAGCAGCCGTGTTACCCCCCCACGACACAACACAGATACGCAGTATTTT
v_call: TRBV5-6
d_call: NA
j_call: TRBJ2-3
clone_size: NA

cdr3_aa: CASSWGQGGADTQYF
cdr3_nt: TGTGCCAGCAGCTGGGGACAGGGAGGGGCAGATACGCAGTATTTT
v_call: TRBV5-5
d_call: TRBD1
j_call: TRBJ2-3
clone_size: NA

cdr3_aa: CATSDPTENEAFF
cdr3_nt: TGTGCCACCAGTGATCCCACAGAGAATGAAGCTTTCTTT
v_call: TRBV24-1
d_call: NA
j_call: TRBJ1-1
clone_size: NA

cdr3_aa: CASSYVDRGNGYTF
cdr3_nt: TGTGCCAGCAGCTATGTAGACAGGGGCAATGGCTACACCTTC
v_call: TRBV5-4
d_call: TRBD1
j_call: TRBJ1-2
clone_size: NA

cdr3_aa: CASSSTSGGSYEQYF
cdr3_nt: TGTGCCAGCAGCTCAACTAGCGGGGGGTCCTACGAGCAGTACTTC
v_call: TRBV7-2
d_call: TRBD2
j_call: TRBJ2-7
clone_size: NA

cdr3_aa: CASSLSGGTNYGYTF
cdr3_nt: TGTGCCAGCAGCTTAAGTGGGGGCACAAACTATGGCTACACCTTC
v_call: TRBV7-3
d_call: NA
j_call: TRBJ1-2
clone_size: few

cdr3_aa: CASSRDRGSNQPQHF
cdr3_nt: TGCGCCAGCAGCCGGGACAGGGGTAGCAATCAGCCCCAGCATTTT
v_call: TRBV4-3
d_call: TRBD1
j_call: TRBJ1-5
clone_size: NA

cdr3_aa: CATGGSDQETQYF
cdr3_nt: TGTGCCACTGGTGGAAGCGACCAAGAGACCCAGTACTTC
v_call: TRBV10-3
d_call: NA
j_call: TRBJ2-5
clone_size: NA

cdr3_aa: CASSYSGGNPYEQYF
cdr3_nt: TGTGCCAGCAGTTACTCGGGCGGGAACCCCTACGAGCAGTACTTC
v_call: TRBV6-5
d_call: NA
j_call: TRBJ2-7
clone_size: NA

cdr3_aa: CASSKDFQRTDTQYF
cdr3_nt: TGTGCCAGTAGTAAAGATTTTCAGAGGACAGATACGCAGTATTTT
v_call: TRBV19
d_call: NA
j_call: TRBJ2-3
clone_size: NA

cdr3_aa: CASSPGTGGNYGYTF
cdr3_nt: TGTGCCAGCTCTCCCGGGACAGGGGGCAACTATGGCTACACCTTC
v_call: TRBV18
d_call: TRBD1
j_call: TRBJ1-2
clone_size: NA

cdr3_aa: CATSDSLAGDTQYF
cdr3_nt: TGTGCCACCAGTGATTCTCTAGCTGGAGATACGCAGTATTTT
v_call: TRBV24-1
d_call: NA
j_call: TRBJ2-3
clone_size: NA

cdr3_aa: CASSTPGTGTYEQYF
cdr3_nt: TGTGCCAGCAGTACCCCCGGGACAGGGACCTACGAGCAGTACTTC
v_call: TRBV6-5
d_call: TRBD1
j_call: TRBJ2-7
clone_size: NA

cdr3_aa: CASTKKGGSFYNSPLHF
cdr3_nt: TGTGCCAGCACCAAGAAAGGAGGCTCCTTCTATAATTCACCCCTCCACTTT
v_call: TRBV27
d_call: NA
j_call: TRBJ1-6
clone_size: NA

cdr3_aa: CASSPGTESSYEQYF
cdr3_nt: TGTGCCAGCTCACCAGGGACAGAGAGCTCCTACGAGCAGTACTTC
v_call: TRBV18
d_call: TRBD1
j_call: TRBJ2-7
clone_size: NA

cdr3_aa: CASSLGGVAAGYTF
cdr3_nt: TGTGCCAGCAGCTTAGGTGGTGTGGCGGCTGGCTACACCTTC
v_call: TRBV7-9
d_call: NA
j_call: TRBJ1-2
clone_size: NA

cdr3_aa: CSVETTGDAEKLFF
cdr3_nt: TGCAGCGTTGAAACGACAGGGGATGCGGAAAAACTGTTTTTT
v_call: TRBV29-1
d_call: TRBD1
j_call: TRBJ1-4
clone_size: NA

cdr3_aa: CASSFQGDNEKLFF
cdr3_nt: TGTGCCAGCAGTTTCCAGGGGGATAATGAAAAACTGTTTTTT
v_call: TRBV27
d_call: TRBD1
j_call: TRBJ1-4
clone_size: NA

cdr3_aa: CASSYSTGHLGYTF
cdr3_nt: TGTGCCAGCAGCTACTCGACAGGGCACTTGGGCTACACCTTC
v_call: TRBV7-2
d_call: TRBD1
j_call: TRBJ1-2
clone_size: NA

cdr3_aa: CASSLGSGTDTQYF
cdr3_nt: TGTGCCAGCAGTTTAGGGAGCGGCACAGATACGCAGTATTTT
v_call: TRBV27
d_call: NA
j_call: TRBJ2-3
clone_size: NA

cdr3_aa: CAISAGTGSETQYF
cdr3_nt: TGTGCCATCAGTGCCGGGACAGGGTCGGAGACCCAGTACTTC
v_call: TRBV10-3
d_call: TRBD1
j_call: TRBJ2-5
clone_size: NA

cdr3_aa: CASSPGQGADYGYTF
cdr3_nt: TGTGCCAGCAGTCCCGGACAGGGGGCGGACTATGGCTACACCTTC
v_call: TRBV27
d_call: TRBD1
j_call: TRBJ1-2
clone_size: NA

cdr3_aa: CASSLDRSGNTIYF
cdr3_nt: TGTGCCAGCAGCTTGGATCGCTCTGGAAACACCATATATTTT
v_call: TRBV5-4
d_call: NA
j_call: TRBJ1-3
clone_size: NA

cdr3_aa: CASSPRQGSEQYF
cdr3_nt: TGTGCCAGCAGTCCCCGACAGGGCAGCGAGCAGTACTTC
v_call: TRBV27
d_call: TRBD1
j_call: TRBJ2-7
clone_size: NA

cdr3_aa: CASRSWAANTEAFF
cdr3_nt: TGTGCCAGCAGATCCTGGGCCGCGAACACTGAAGCTTTCTTT
v_call: TRBV27
d_call: NA
j_call: TRBJ1-1
clone_size: few

cdr3_aa: CASRTGTGGWDTEAFF
cdr3_nt: TGTGCCAGCAGAACCGGGACAGGGGGCTGGGACACTGAAGCTTTCTTT
v_call: TRBV5-8
d_call: TRBD1
j_call: TRBJ1-1
clone_size: NA

cdr3_aa: CATSRDLYPLGQGLHYNSPLHF
cdr3_nt: TGTGCCACCAGCAGAGATCTATACCCCCTCGGACAGGGGCTACATTATAATTCACCCCTCCACTTT
v_call: TRBV15
d_call: TRBD1
j_call: TRBJ1-6
clone_size: NA

cdr3_aa: CASSPDRVGQPQHF
cdr3_nt: TGTGCCAGCTCACCCGACAGGGTTGGGCAGCCCCAGCATTTT
v_call: TRBV18
d_call: TRBD1
j_call: TRBJ1-5
clone_size: NA

cdr3_aa: CASSSQYLLNGGELFF
cdr3_nt: TGTGCCAGTAGTTCCCAATACCTATTAAACGGCGGGGAGCTGTTTTTT
v_call: TRBV19
d_call: NA
j_call: TRBJ2-2
clone_size: NA

cdr3_aa: CASSRVVDGYTF
cdr3_nt: TGTGCCAGCTCAAGAGTGGTCGATGGCTACACCTTC
v_call: TRBV18
d_call: NA
j_call: TRBJ1-2
clone_size: NA

cdr3_aa: CASSLVAGGRTDTQYF
cdr3_nt: TGTGCCAGCAGCTTAGTAGCGGGGGGGCGCACAGATACGCAGTATTTT
v_call: TRBV7-8
d_call: TRBD2
j_call: TRBJ2-3
clone_size: NA

cdr3_aa: CASSLGLSTETQYF
cdr3_nt: TGCGCCAGCAGCTTGGGCCTGAGTACAGAGACCCAGTACTTC
v_call: TRBV5-1
d_call: NA
j_call: TRBJ2-5
clone_size: NA

cdr3_aa: CATSDSNYGYTF
cdr3_nt: TGTGCCACCAGTGATTCGAACTATGGCTACACCTTC
v_call: TRBV24-1
d_call: NA
j_call: TRBJ1-2
clone_size: NA

cdr3_aa: CASSQDHGAGQYF
cdr3_nt: TGCGCCAGCAGCCAAGATCACGGTGCGGGGCAGTACTTC
v_call: TRBV4-3
d_call: NA
j_call: TRBJ2-7
clone_size: NA

cdr3_aa: CASSKVGRGLQGRYSGANVLTF
cdr3_nt: TGTGCCAGCAGCAAAGTCGGCAGGGGGCTACAGGGAAGGTACTCTGGGGCCAACGTCCTGACTTTC
v_call: TRBV21-1
d_call: NA
j_call: TRBJ2-6
clone_size: NA

cdr3_aa: CASSEWTGETGPQHF
cdr3_nt: TGTGCCAGCAGTGAATGGACAGGGGAGACGGGGCCCCAGCATTTT
v_call: TRBV6-1
d_call: TRBD1
j_call: TRBJ1-5
clone_size: few

cdr3_aa: CATSRDLSPYTMKQFF
cdr3_nt: TGTGCCACCAGCAGAGATCTCAGTCCTTATACAATGAAGCAGTTCTTC
v_call: TRBV15
d_call: NA
j_call: TRBJ2-1
clone_size: NA

cdr3_aa: CASMRGGETQYF
cdr3_nt: TGTGCCAGCATGAGGGGGGGGGAGACCCAGTACTTC
v_call: TRBV11-2
d_call: NA
j_call: TRBJ2-5
clone_size: NA

cdr3_aa: CATSDGGRAEAFF
cdr3_nt: TGTGCCACCAGTGATGGAGGGCGGGCTGAAGCTTTCTTT
v_call: TRBV24-1
d_call: NA
j_call: TRBJ1-1
clone_size: few

cdr3_aa: CASSLLVGTQYF
cdr3_nt: TGTGCCAGCAGTCTACTAGTGGGTACGCAGTATTTT
v_call: TRBV7-9
d_call: NA
j_call: TRBJ2-3
clone_size: NA

cdr3_aa: CASSPALTGFNSPLHF
cdr3_nt: TGTGCCAGCTCACCAGCTCTGACAGGGTTTAATTCACCCCTCCACTTT
v_call: TRBV18
d_call: TRBD1
j_call: TRBJ1-6
clone_size: once

cdr3_aa: CASSQWGRPDQPQHF
cdr3_nt: TGTGCCAGCAGTCAGTGGGGGCGGCCGGATCAGCCCCAGCATTTT
v_call: TRBV6-5
d_call: NA
j_call: TRBJ1-5
clone_size: NA

cdr3_aa: CASTLGGGETQYF
cdr3_nt: TGTGCCAGCACCCTAGGCGGGGGGGAGACCCAGTACTTC
v_call: TRBV28
d_call: TRBD2
j_call: TRBJ2-5
clone_size: once

cdr3_aa: CASSLEGNRGTEAFF
cdr3_nt: TGCGCCAGCAGCTTGGAGGGGAACAGGGGTACTGAAGCTTTCTTT
v_call: TRBV5-1
d_call: TRBD1
j_call: TRBJ1-1
clone_size: NA

cdr3_aa: CASSQVGTGGKQYF
cdr3_nt: TGCGCCAGCAGCCAAGTTGGGACAGGGGGTAAGCAGTACTTC
v_call: TRBV4-1
d_call: TRBD1
j_call: TRBJ2-7
clone_size: once